The 26 T cell receptor beta chains below were found in one sample sequenced in a study of technical replicates of blood from a handful of donors. Clones were sequenced by immunoSEQ multiplex PCR, and TCRdb holds only the in-frame ones, with some missing. The sample lists approximately 14,000 clones; 60% to 80% were seen once. Sequencing was performed on PBMCs. These receptors all stem from a human donor in good health.

V and J are TRBV10-2 and TRBJ2-5; perhaps TRBD2 as D (5 bases). The CDR3 covers 13 residues. Germline V lookup: CDR1 WSHSY, CDR2 SAAADI. The V end lost 0 bases, the J end lost 5 bases, and 7 bases lay between the germline ends. The CDR3 loop is CASSESRGETQYF. CDR3 coding DNA: TGCGCCAGCAGTGAGTCGAGAGGGGAGACCCAGTACTTC.

This rearrangement joins TRBV4-2 to TRBJ1-4, with 8 bases lining up with TRBD1. The V segment lost 1 base and the J segment 8 bases; nucleotides outside the gene matches: 6. CDR3 length equals 15 residues. Looked up from germline, CDR1 is LGHNA and CDR2 is YNFKEQ. The CDR3 DNA is TGTGCCAGCAGCCAAGGGGTAACAGGGGGGGAAAAACTGTTTTTT. It translates to CASSQGVTGGEKLFF.

The rearrangement links TRBV11-1 to TRBJ2-7, with 10 bases lining up with TRBD2. CDR1 is SGHAT, CDR2 FQDESV, per germline (reference sequence). The V and J ends lost 5 bases and 3 bases, in that order; junction bases with no gene match: 13. The CDR3 runs 17 residues. CDR3 coding DNA: TGTGCCAGCAGCCCCCGGCTAGCGGGAGACCTTGGCTACGAGCAGTACTTC. It encodes CASSPRLAGDLGYEQYF.

The gene calls are TRBV28 and TRBJ2-5; tentative D call: TRBD1 (6 bases). V was trimmed by 5 bases and J by 5 bases, leaving 12 bases between them. Germline V CDR1 and CDR2: MDHEN, SYDVKM. The CDR3 runs 13 residues. CDR3 amino acids: CASSIGTRETQYF. The CDR3 nucleotides are TGTGCCAGCAGTATCGGGACAAGGGAGACCCAGTACTTC.

The V call is TRBV19, the J call TRBJ2-3; 9 bases line up with TRBD1. Per germline, CDR1 LNHDA and CDR2 SQIVND (reference sequence). J gave up 4 bases and V 6 bases, and 5 bases lay outside the gene matches. The CDR3 has 14 residues. The CDR3 DNA reads as TGTGCCAGTAGCCCTAGACAGGGGGCAGATACGCAGTATTTT. Translated: CASSPRQGADTQYF.

The CDR3 here is CASSGSGGETGELFF. DNA for the CDR3: TGTGCCAGCAGTGGGTCAGGGGGCGAAACCGGGGAGCTGTTTTTT. The J gene is TRBJ2-2, the V gene TRBV6-1; 8 bases are shared with TRBD1. CDR3 size: 15 residues. Looked up from germline, CDR1 is MNHNS and CDR2 is SASEGT. Trimming at V came to 4 bases and at J to 5 bases, leaving 6 bases not matched to a gene.

The CDR3 here is CASSLGDSLYNEQFF. The CDR3 DNA reads TGTGCCAGCAGCTTAGGGGACAGTCTCTACAATGAGCAGTTCTTC. This chain joins TRBV7-9 and TRBJ2-1, with 7 bases matching TRBD1. Germline V lookup: CDR1 SEHNR, CDR2 FQNEAQ (reference sequence). With 1 base clipped from V and 3 bases from J, the junction kept 3 bases outside the gene matches. CDR3 size: 15 residues. Based on the CDR3 plus reference TRBV7-9 and TRBJ2-1, the full variable domain is DTGVSQNPRHKITKRGQNVTFRCDPISEHNRLYWYRQTLGQGPEFLTYFQNEAQLEKSRLLSDRFSAERPKGSFSTLEIQRTEQGDSAMYLCASSLGDSLYNEQFFGPGTRLTVL.

The chain joins TRBV5-4 to TRBJ2-5, with TRBD2 as a possible D gene (6 bases). V was pared by 4 bases and J by 0 bases, with 13 bases between. This CDR3 is 15 amino acids long. Germline CDR1 reads SGHNT; CDR2 reads YYREEE (reference sequence). The CDR3 DNA follows: TGTGCCAGCAGCGGGGGAGGCGCGTACCAAGAGACCCAGTACTTC. This codes for CASSGGGAYQETQYF.

V and J are TRBV5-1 and TRBJ2-1, with 10 bases lining up with TRBD2. From germline, CDR1 is SGHRS and CDR2 YFSETQ. The CDR3 length is 16 residues. Unmatched junction bases numbered 5, after V lost 4 bases and J lost 1 base. The CDR3 nucleotides read TGCGCCAGCAGCCGAACTAGCGGGGATTCCTACAATGAGCAGTTCTTC. It is translated as CASSRTSGDSYNEQFF.

This clone showed up just a few times. The V and J genes are TRBV30 and TRBJ1-5, with 9 bases that match TRBD1. Germline V gene lookup returns CDR1 GTSNPN and CDR2 SVGIG (reference sequence). With V trimmed by 0 bases and J by 9 bases, 3 bases remained unmatched. The CDR3 spans 13 residues. The CDR3 coding sequence is TGTGCCTGGAGTGTAGAGGACAGGGGGCCCCAGCATTTT. Its translation is CAWSVEDRGPQHF.

The chain recombines TRBV4-2 with TRBJ2-6, with TRBD2 as a possible D gene (6 bases). CDR1 is LGHNA and CDR2 is YNFKEQ in the germline V gene. Trimming removed 0 bases from V and 1 base from J, with 16 bases in between. This CDR3 is built from 19 residues. The CDR3 DNA is TGTGCCAGCAGCCAAGATAGCGGAAGCGGGTTTTCTGGGGCCAACGTCCTGACTTTC. This codes for CASSQDSGSGFSGANVLTF.

The gene calls are TRBV27 and TRBJ1-1; TRBD1 matches 8 bases. This CDR3 contains 14 residues. The V segment lost 6 bases and the J segment 1 base; nucleotides outside the gene matches: 4. Looked up from germline, CDR1 is MNHEY and CDR2 is SMNVEV (reference sequence). The CDR3 bases are TGTGCCAGCAGGACCGGACAGGGGAACACTGAAGCTTTCTTT. It specifies CASRTGQGNTEAFF.

This clone was seen a few times. The chain carries TRBV7-9 and TRBJ1-1; D unclear. Trimming stripped 5 bases from V and 0 bases from J, with 16 bases between. Germline V gene data show CDR1 as SEHNR and CDR2 as FQNEAQ (reference sequence). The CDR3 sequence is 16 residues long. The CDR3, as DNA: TGTGCCAGCAGCCCCAACCGGGGAGACATGAACACTGAAGCTTTCTTT. Its translation: CASSPNRGDMNTEAFF.

This clone came up a few times. V is TRBV9 and J is TRBJ2-5, with TRBD2 identical over 10 bases. CDR1 SGDLS and CDR2 YYNGEE come from the germline V gene. Trimming took 5 bases from V and 1 from J; bases not matched to a gene: 5. The CDR3 runs to 15 residues. Here the CDR3 DNA reads TGTGCCAGCAGTTACAGCGGGAGGGGCCAAGAGACCCAGTACTTC. This codes for CASSYSGRGQETQYF.

The chain combines TRBV6-4 with TRBJ1-5; the D gene is possibly TRBD1 (5 bases). Trimming stripped 6 bases from V and 6 bases from J, with 12 bases between. There are 13 residues in the CDR3. CDR1 is MRHNA, CDR2 SNTAGT, per germline. The CDR3 loop is CASSADSGQPQHF. The CDR3 DNA reads TGTGCCAGCAGCGCTGACAGTGGTCAGCCCCAGCATTTT.

This chain connects TRBV7-2 to TRBJ2-1; no clear D gene. Germline CDR1 and CDR2: SGHTA and FQGNSA. The V and J ends lost 6 bases and 7 bases respectively, with 13 bases between them. This CDR3 comprises 13 residues. The CDR3 sequence: CASSPRQENEQFF. The CDR3 DNA follows: TGTGCCAGCAGTCCGCGGCAAGAAAATGAGCAGTTCTTC.

The V gene is TRBV5-1, the J gene TRBJ1-2, with 8 nucleotides matching TRBD1. V shed 4 bases, J shed 3 bases, and the junction held 5 bases outside the gene matches. Germline CDR1 and CDR2: SGHRS and YFSETQ. There are 14 residues in the CDR3. CDR3 sequence: CASSTPGQDYGYTF. DNA for the CDR3: TGCGCCAGCAGCACTCCGGGACAGGACTATGGCTACACCTTC.

The rearrangement uses TRBV6-5 and TRBJ1-1; D possibly corresponds to TRBD1 (5 bases). Trimming left V 0 bases short and J 4 bases short, with 15 bases between. The V gene's germline CDR1 is MNHEY and CDR2 SVGAGI. This CDR3 region has 16 residues. The CDR3 sequence is CASSYSWGVGGTEAFF. The CDR3 coding sequence is TGTGCCAGCAGTTACTCGTGGGGGGTCGGGGGCACTGAAGCTTTCTTT.

This chain links TRBV11-3 with TRBJ2-5; maybe TRBD1 (6 bases). The CDR3 is 13 residues long. Trimming removed 3 bases from V and 5 bases from J, with 10 bases in between. CDR1 and CDR2 from the germline V gene are SGHNT and YENEEA. The CDR3, as DNA: TGTGCCAGCAGCTTCAGAACAGGGGAGACCCAGTACTTC. Translated, it gives CASSFRTGETQYF. Full variable domain (missing parts from reference TRBV11-3 and TRBJ2-5): EAGVVQSPRYKIIEKKQPVAFWCNPISGHNTLYWYLQNLGQGPELLIRYENEEAVDDSQLPKDRFSAERLKGVDSTLKIQPAELGDSAVYLCASSFRTGETQYFGPGTRLLVL.

CDR3 sequence reads: CASSGGRDYNEQFF. In DNA form, the CDR3 reads TGTGCCAGTAGTGGCGGGCGTGACTACAATGAGCAGTTCTTC. J is TRBJ2-1 and V is TRBV19; D might be TRBD2 (5 bases). This CDR3 contains 14 residues. Germline CDR1 is LNHDA and CDR2 is SQIVND (reference sequence). Trimming left V 5 bases short and J 3 bases short, with 11 bases between.

CDR3 residues: CASSQGTGWVNTEAFF. The CDR3 DNA sequence: TGTGCCAGCAGCCAGGGGACAGGGTGGGTAAACACTGAAGCTTTCTTT. This chain uses TRBV5-6 with TRBJ1-1; 9 nucleotides line up with TRBD1. V lost 4 bases, J lost 2 bases, and 9 bases stayed unmatched. Per the germline V gene, CDR1 is SGHDT and CDR2 is YYEEEE. CDR3 size: 16 residues.

This clone has only a few counts. The chain links TRBV19 to TRBJ1-1, with D unresolved. Trimming left V 4 bases short and J 7 bases short, with 7 bases between. CDR1 LNHDA and CDR2 SQIVND come from the germline V gene (reference sequence). The length of the CDR3 is 11 residues. The CDR3 bases are TGTGCCAGTAGTAAACGGAGTGAAGCTTTCTTT. Its protein product is CASSKRSEAFF.

This chain links TRBV5-1 with TRBJ2-5; 13 nucleotides agree with TRBD2. CDR1 and CDR2 (germline): SGHRS, YFSETQ. V gave up 0 bases and J gave up 5 bases; unmatched junction bases: 4. The CDR3 totals 16 residues. The CDR3 bases are TGCGCCAGCAGCTTGGGACTAGCGGGAGGAGAGGAGACCCAGTACTTC. Amino acid sequence: CASSLGLAGGEETQYF.

The rearrangement uses TRBV28 and TRBJ2-7, with TRBD1 matching over 7 bases. The germline V gene encodes CDR1 MDHEN and CDR2 SYDVKM. The CDR3 totals 15 residues. V trimming: 2 bases; J trimming: 1 base; junction bases outside the gene matches: 5. The CDR3 DNA is TGTGCCAGCAGTTTAGTTCGGACAGGATCCTACGAGCAGTACTTC. This encodes CASSLVRTGSYEQYF.

This chain links TRBV6-1 with TRBJ2-1; D unresolved. There are 14 residues in the CDR3. The V end was cut by 7 bases, the J end by 6 bases, with 16 bases between. Germline V CDR1 and CDR2: MNHNS, SASEGT. DNA for the CDR3: TGTGCCAGCACGGGTAGTACACCGCGCAATGAGCAGTTCTTC. Amino acid sequence: CASTGSTPRNEQFF.

The V and J genes are TRBV5-6 and TRBJ1-1, with a possible D match to TRBD1 (5 bases). Germline values: CDR1 SGHDT, CDR2 YYEEEE. Between the trimmed V and J ends, which lost 4 bases and 4 bases, there was a span of 17 bases. The CDR3 covers 15 residues. The CDR3 region has the DNA TGTGCCAGCAGCCCCTTGGGGGGGGTCGGCACTGAAGCTTTCTTT. Translation: CASSPLGGVGTEAFF. Combining the CDR3 with reference TRBV5-6 and TRBJ1-1 gives the whole variable domain DAGVTQSPTHLIKTRGQQVTLRCSPKSGHDTVSWYQQALGQGPQFIFQYYEEEERQRGNFPDRFSGHQFPNYSSELNVNALLLGDSALYLCASSPLGGVGTEAFFGQGTRLTVV.